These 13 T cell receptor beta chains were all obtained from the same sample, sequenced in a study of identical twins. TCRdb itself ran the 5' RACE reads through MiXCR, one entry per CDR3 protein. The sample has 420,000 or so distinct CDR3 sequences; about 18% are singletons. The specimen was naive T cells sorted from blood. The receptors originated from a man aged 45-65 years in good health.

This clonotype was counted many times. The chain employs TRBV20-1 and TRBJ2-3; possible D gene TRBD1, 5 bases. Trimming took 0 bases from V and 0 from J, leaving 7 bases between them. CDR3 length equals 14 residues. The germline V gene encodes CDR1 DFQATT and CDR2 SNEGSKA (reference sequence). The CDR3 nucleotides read TGCAGTGCTAGAGAAGGGGCTAGCACAGATACGCAGTATTTT. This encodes CSAREGASTDTQYF.

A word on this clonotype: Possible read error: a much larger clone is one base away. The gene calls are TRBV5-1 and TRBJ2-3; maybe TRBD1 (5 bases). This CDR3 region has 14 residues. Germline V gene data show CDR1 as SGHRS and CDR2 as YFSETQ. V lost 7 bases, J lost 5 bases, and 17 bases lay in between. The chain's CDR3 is CASSGGAAIDTQYF. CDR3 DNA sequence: TGCGCCAGCTCGGGTGGGGCAGCAATAGATACGCAGTATTTT.

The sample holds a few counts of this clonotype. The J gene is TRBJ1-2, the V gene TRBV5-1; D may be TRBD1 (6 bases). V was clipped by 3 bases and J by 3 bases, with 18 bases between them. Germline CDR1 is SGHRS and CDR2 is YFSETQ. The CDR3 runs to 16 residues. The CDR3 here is CASSSRDTEGDYGYTF. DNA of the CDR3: TGCGCCAGCAGCTCCCGGGACACTGAGGGCGACTATGGCTACACCTTC.

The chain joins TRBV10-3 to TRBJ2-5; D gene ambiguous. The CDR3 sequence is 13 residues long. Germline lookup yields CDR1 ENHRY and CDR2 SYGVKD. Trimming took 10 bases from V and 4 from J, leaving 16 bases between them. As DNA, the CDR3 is TGTGCCAACAAGGCGGAAATTGGAGAGACCCAGTACTTC. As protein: CANKAEIGETQYF.

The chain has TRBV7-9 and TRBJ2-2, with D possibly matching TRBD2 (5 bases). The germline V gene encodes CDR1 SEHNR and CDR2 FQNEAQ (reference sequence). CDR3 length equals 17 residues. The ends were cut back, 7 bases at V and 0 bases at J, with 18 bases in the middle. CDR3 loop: CASTTRPDGTNTGELFF. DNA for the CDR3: TGTGCCAGCACCACTAGGCCAGACGGCACGAACACCGGGGAGCTGTTTTTT.

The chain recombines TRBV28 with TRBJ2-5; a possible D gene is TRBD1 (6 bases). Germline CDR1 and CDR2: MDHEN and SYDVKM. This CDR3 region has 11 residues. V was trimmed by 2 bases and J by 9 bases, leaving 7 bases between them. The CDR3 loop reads CASSLGGPQYF. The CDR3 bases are TGTGCCAGCAGTTTAGGGGGCCCCCAGTACTTC. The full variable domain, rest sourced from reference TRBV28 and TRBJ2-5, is DVKVTQSSRYLVKRTGEKVFLECVQDMDHENMFWYRQDPGLGLRLIYFSYDVKMKEKGDIPEGYSVSREKKERFSLILESASTNQTSMYLCASSLGGPQYFGPGTRLLVL.

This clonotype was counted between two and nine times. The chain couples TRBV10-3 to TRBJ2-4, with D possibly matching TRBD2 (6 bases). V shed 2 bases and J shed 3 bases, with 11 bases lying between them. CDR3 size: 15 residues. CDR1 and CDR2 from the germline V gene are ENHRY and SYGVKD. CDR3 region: CAISERGEVKNIQYF. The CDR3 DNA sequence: TGTGCCATCAGTGAGAGAGGGGAGGTCAAAAACATTCAGTACTTC.

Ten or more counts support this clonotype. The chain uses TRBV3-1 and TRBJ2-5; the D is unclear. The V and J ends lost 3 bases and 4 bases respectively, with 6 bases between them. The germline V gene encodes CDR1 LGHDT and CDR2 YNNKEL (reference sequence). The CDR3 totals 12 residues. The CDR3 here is CASSHSGETQYF. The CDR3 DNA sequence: TGTGCCAGCAGCCATTCCGGAGAGACCCAGTACTTC.

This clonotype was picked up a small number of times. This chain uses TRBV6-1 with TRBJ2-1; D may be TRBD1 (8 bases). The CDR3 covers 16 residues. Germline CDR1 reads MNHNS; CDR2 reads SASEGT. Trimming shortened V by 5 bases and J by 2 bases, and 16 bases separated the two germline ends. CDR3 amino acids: CASSPQGGSTYNEQFF. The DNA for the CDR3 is TGTGCCAGCAGTCCACAGGGGGGGAGTACCTACAATGAGCAGTTCTTC.

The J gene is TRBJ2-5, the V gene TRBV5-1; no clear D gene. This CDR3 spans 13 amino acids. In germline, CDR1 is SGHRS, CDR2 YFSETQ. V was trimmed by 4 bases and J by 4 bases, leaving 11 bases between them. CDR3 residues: CASSRTMGETQYF. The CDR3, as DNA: TGCGCCAGCAGCCGGACCATGGGAGAGACCCAGTACTTC. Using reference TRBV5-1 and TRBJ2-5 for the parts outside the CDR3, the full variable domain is KAGVTQTPRYLIKTRGQQVTLSCSPISGHRSVSWYQQTPGQGLQFLFEYFSETQRNKGNFPGRFSGRQFSNSRSEMNVSTLELGDSALYLCASSRTMGETQYFGPGTRLLVL.

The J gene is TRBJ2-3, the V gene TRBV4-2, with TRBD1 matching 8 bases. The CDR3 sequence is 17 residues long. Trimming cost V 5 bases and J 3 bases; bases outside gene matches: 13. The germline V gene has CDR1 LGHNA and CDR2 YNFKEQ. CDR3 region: CASSGRGRGRVTDTQYF. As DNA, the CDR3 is TGTGCCAGCAGCGGGCGGGGCAGGGGGCGCGTAACAGATACGCAGTATTTT.

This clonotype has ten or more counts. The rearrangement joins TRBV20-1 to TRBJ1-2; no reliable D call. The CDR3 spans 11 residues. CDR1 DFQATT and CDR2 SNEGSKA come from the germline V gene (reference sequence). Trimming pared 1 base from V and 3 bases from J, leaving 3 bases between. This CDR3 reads CSARAYYGYTF. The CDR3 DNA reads TGCAGTGCTAGAGCTTACTATGGCTACACCTTC.

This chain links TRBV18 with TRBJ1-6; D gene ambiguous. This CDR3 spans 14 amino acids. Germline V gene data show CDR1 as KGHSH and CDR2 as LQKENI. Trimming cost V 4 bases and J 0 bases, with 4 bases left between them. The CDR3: CASSQSSYNSPLHF. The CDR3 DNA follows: TGTGCCAGCTCACAGAGCTCCTATAATTCACCCCTCCACTTT.